The next 21 T cell receptor beta chains were all read from a single sample in a study of blood T cell repertoires in COVID-19. The assay was immunoSEQ multiplex PCR, and TCRdb's table has in-frame clones only and misses some. The sample has roughly 180,000 clones, 82% seen once; the top ten hold roughly 12%. The sequencing sample was made of PBMCs or T cells enriched from blood (not recorded which). The receptors were sampled from a man aged 40-55 years who had recovered from COVID-19.

V and J are TRBV7-3 and TRBJ2-1; TRBD2 is a possible D gene (6 bases). This CDR3 is built from 12 residues. Germline loops: CDR1 SGHTA, CDR2 FQGTGA. Trimming took off 5 bases at V and 9 bases at J, with 11 bases between the two ends. The CDR3 nucleotides are TGTGCCAGCAGCCAGGAGGGAGGTGAGCAGTTCTTC. Its protein is CASSQEGGEQFF.

The chain employs TRBV27 and TRBJ2-3; TRBD1 might be the D (6 bases). Trimming cost V 6 bases and J 5 bases, with 15 bases left between them. From germline, CDR1 is MNHEY and CDR2 SMNVEV (reference sequence). The CDR3 totals 14 residues. The CDR3: CASRRQGGRDTQYF. The CDR3 DNA reads as TGTGCCAGCAGGCGACAAGGGGGTCGAGATACGCAGTATTTT.

The V call is TRBV13, the J call TRBJ1-1, with D tentatively TRBD1 (5 bases). Germline lookup yields CDR1 PRHDT and CDR2 FYEKMQ (reference sequence). CDR3 length equals 15 residues. Trimming stripped 0 bases from V and 5 bases from J, with 13 bases between. The CDR3 reads CASSLGQGLQTEAFF. The DNA of the CDR3 is TGTGCCAGCAGCTTAGGCCAGGGTCTGCAGACTGAAGCTTTCTTT.

The rearrangement links TRBV20-1 to TRBJ1-1; unclear D gene. This CDR3 region has 11 residues. CDR1 is DFQATT, CDR2 SNEGSKA, per germline (reference sequence). With 3 bases removed from V and 2 bases from J, the gap between germline ends came to 4 bases. CDR3 protein: CSASPNTEAFF. CDR3 nucleotides: TGCAGTGCTAGTCCAAACACTGAAGCTTTCTTT.

The chain carries TRBV30 and TRBJ1-3; D uncertain. Germline values: CDR1 GTSNPN, CDR2 SVGIG (reference sequence). This CDR3 region has 13 residues. V was cut by 4 bases and J by 0 bases, with 7 bases left in between. The CDR3 sequence: CAWTVSSGNTIYF. CDR3 DNA: TGTGCCTGGACAGTAAGCTCTGGAAACACCATATATTTT.

The rearrangement links TRBV6-5 to TRBJ1-2, with D unresolved. The CDR3 consists of 14 residues. The germline CDR1 and CDR2 sequences are MNHEY and SVGAGI. V gave up 4 bases and J gave up 2 bases, with 11 bases separating them. The CDR3 region is CASSFTSGNYGYTF. CDR3 DNA: TGTGCCAGCAGTTTCACCTCTGGCAACTATGGCTACACCTTC.

V usage is TRBV28 and J usage is TRBJ2-5; 7 nucleotides line up with TRBD1. The junction had 10 bases not matched to a gene; V was cut back by 5 bases and J by 1 base. This CDR3 has 16 residues. Germline V gene lookup returns CDR1 MDHEN and CDR2 SYDVKM. The CDR3 reads CASSQTGTDLQETQYF. Here the CDR3 DNA reads TGTGCCAGCAGTCAAACCGGGACAGACCTCCAAGAGACCCAGTACTTC.

V and J are TRBV11-2 and TRBJ2-7; 14 positions agree with TRBD2. The CDR3 length is 17 residues. Trimming took 5 bases from V and 4 from J; bases not matched to a gene: 10. CDR1 is SGHAT, CDR2 FQNNGV, per germline. DNA of the CDR3: TGTGCCAGCAGCATCACCGGGACTAGCGGGAGAGCGTACGAGCAGTACGTC. This sequence encodes CASSITGTSGRAYEQYV.

This sequence joins TRBV7-2 and TRBJ1-4; D remains ambiguous. The CDR3 is 15 amino acids. V lost 3 bases to trimming and J lost 3 bases, with 11 bases between them. Per germline, CDR1 SGHTA and CDR2 FQGNSA. The CDR3 coding sequence is TGTGCCAGCAGCTTTTACGCCGGGGCTAATGAAAAACTGTTTTTT. This gives the protein CASSFYAGANEKLFF.

The CDR3 region is CASSWVGTGGNNEQFF. Here the CDR3 DNA reads TGTGCCAGCAGCTGGGTCGGGACAGGGGGGAACAATGAGCAGTTCTTC. The chain carries TRBV5-8 and TRBJ2-1, with 11 bases fitting TRBD1. Germline lookup yields CDR1 SGHTS and CDR2 YDEGEE. CDR3 size: 16 residues. With V trimmed by 3 bases and J by 5 bases, 7 bases remained unmatched.

The V and J genes are TRBV7-3 and TRBJ1-1; D perhaps matches TRBD1 (5 bases). Trimming removed 5 bases at V and 5 bases at J, with 12 bases between. The CDR3 is 13 amino acids. CDR1 and CDR2 from the germline V gene are SGHTA and FQGTGA. CDR3 bases: TGTGCCAGCAGCGTCCCCGGGGGGACTGAAGCTTTCTTT. Its protein is CASSVPGGTEAFF.

In this sample, this clone turned up a few times. V usage is TRBV3-1 (or the pseudogene TRBV3-2) and J usage is TRBJ2-7, with 9 nucleotides matching TRBD2. This CDR3 has 19 residues. The germline V gene encodes CDR1 LGHDT and CDR2 YNNKEL (reference sequence). The CDR3 is CARKGGAGGPSSVSYEQYV. CDR3 DNA sequence: TGTGCAAGGAAGGGGGGAGCGGGAGGTCCCTCCTCGGTTTCCTACGAGCAGTACGTC.

The chain employs TRBV6-5 and TRBJ1-2; D not resolved. Germline assignment: CDR1 MNHEY and CDR2 SVGAGI. Trimming took off 4 bases at V and 8 bases at J, with 14 bases between the two ends. The CDR3 loop spans 13 amino acids. CDR3: CASSSPSLTGYTF. The DNA of the CDR3 is TGTGCCAGCAGTTCCCCATCACTTACGGGCTACACCTTC.

V usage is TRBV7-2 and J usage is TRBJ1-2, with 8 bases fitting TRBD1. In germline, CDR1 is SGHTA, CDR2 FQGNSA. The CDR3 covers 14 residues. The V segment lost 6 bases and the J segment 3 bases; nucleotides outside the gene matches: 6. CDR3 protein: CASSRTGLDYGYTF. DNA of the CDR3: TGTGCCAGCAGTCGGACAGGGCTGGACTATGGCTACACCTTC.

The gene calls are TRBV10-1 and TRBJ2-1, with 9 bases identical to TRBD2. V gave up 5 bases and J gave up 0 bases; unmatched junction bases: 5. Germline CDR1 WNHNN, CDR2 SYGVQD (reference sequence). The CDR3 runs to 16 residues. In nucleotides, the CDR3 is TGCGCCAGCAGTAAATCTAGCGGGACCTCCTACAATGAGCAGTTCTTC. Protein: CASSKSSGTSYNEQFF.

The rearrangement joins TRBV7-8 to TRBJ1-5; D gene ambiguous. Per the germline V gene, CDR1 is SGHVS and CDR2 is FQNEAQ. The V and J ends lost 3 bases and 0 bases respectively, with 15 bases between them. This CDR3 spans 17 amino acids. The CDR3 here is CASSFGSWSYSNQPQHF. Here the CDR3 DNA reads TGTGCCAGCAGCTTTGGGAGTTGGTCTTATAGCAATCAGCCCCAGCATTTT.

This clone was seen a handful of times. This rearrangement joins TRBV7-9 to TRBJ1-2; D may be TRBD1 (5 bases). Trimming pared 3 bases from V and 7 bases from J, leaving 9 bases between. The CDR3 contains 12 residues. From germline, CDR1 is SEHNR and CDR2 FQNEAQ (reference sequence). CDR3 sequence reads: CASSLRQIGYTF. The CDR3 coding sequence is TGTGCCAGCAGCTTGAGACAGATTGGCTACACCTTC.

The chain couples TRBV3-1 (or the pseudogene TRBV3-2) to TRBJ1-1, with D possibly TRBD1 on 5 matching bases. V was clipped by 4 bases and J by 1 base, with 10 bases between them. This CDR3 is built from 14 residues. CDR1 LGHDT and CDR2 YNNKEL come from the germline V gene (reference sequence). This CDR3 is CASSPGDSNTEAFF. Here the CDR3 DNA reads TGTGCCAGCAGCCCGGGGGATTCGAACACTGAAGCTTTCTTT.

The sample holds one count of this clone. The chain combines TRBV5-4 with TRBJ2-7, with 11 bases lining up with TRBD2. Losses at the gene ends were 2 bases for V and 9 bases for J; bases not matched to a gene: 10. Per the germline V gene, CDR1 is SGHNT and CDR2 is YYREEE (reference sequence). This CDR3 contains 15 residues. CDR3 amino acids: CASSFQGLAGGVQYV. The CDR3 DNA follows: TGTGCCAGCAGCTTTCAAGGTCTAGCGGGAGGAGTGCAGTACGTC.

This clone appeared a few times. The chain recombines TRBV18 with TRBJ2-1; possibly TRBD1 for D (6 bases). The CDR3 has 12 amino acids. The germline CDR1 and CDR2 sequences are KGHSH and LQKENI. The V end was cut by 4 bases, the J end by 15 bases, with 16 bases between. This CDR3 is CASSRSGARGFF. As DNA, the CDR3 is TGTGCCAGCTCACGATCAGGGGCAAGGGGGTTCTTC. Looking up the rest from reference TRBV18 and TRBJ2-1 gives the full variable domain: NAGVMQNPRHLVRRRGQEARLRCSPMKGHSHVYWYRQLPEEGLKFMVYLQKENIIDESGMPKERFSAEFPKEGPSILRIQQVVRGDSAAYFCASSRSGARGFFGPGTRLTVL.

This sequence joins TRBV7-9 and TRBJ2-7, with TRBD2 identical over 7 bases. Trimming cost V 1 base and J 2 bases; bases outside gene matches: 5. The CDR3 is 15 residues long. Germline assignment: CDR1 SEHNR and CDR2 FQNEAQ (reference sequence). CDR3 nucleotides: TGTGCCAGCAGCTTAGGGAGCGGGGCCACCTACGAGCAGTACTTC. Protein: CASSLGSGATYEQYF.